These T cell receptor beta chains were read from a single sample in a study of CD8 T cells in ankylosing spondylitis. TCRdb processed the 5' RACE reads anew with MiXCR; each CDR3 protein has one entry. The sample gives some 350,000 distinct CDR3 sequences, roughly 14% of which show up once; approximately 1% is in the top ten. Input material: blood, either unsorted or a sorted T cell fraction (not recorded which). The receptor set was obtained from a male donor with ankylosing spondylitis or in good health (not recorded which). The conserved cysteine and the conserved F or W are not part of the CDR3 here. The order of the fields is V gene, D gene, J gene, CDR3 protein. The D gene is left open where the match is weak.

V: TRBV11-2; D: -; J: TRBJ2-1; CDR3: ASSPTRTLYNEQF
V: TRBV20-1; D: TRBD1; J: TRBJ2-7; CDR3: SARPGQGTYEQY
V: TRBV12-3/TRBV12-4; D: -; J: TRBJ2-3; CDR3: ASRERGGWEDTQY
V: TRBV6-1; D: -; J: TRBJ2-2; CDR3: ASRPSGGGAPGELF
V: TRBV5-1; D: TRBD2; J: TRBJ2-1; CDR3: ASSLSGIYNEQF
V: TRBV12-3/TRBV12-4; D: TRBD2; J: TRBJ2-5; CDR3: ASSPSGTTRSGTQY
V: TRBV5-6; D: -; J: TRBJ2-2; CDR3: ASSLLLLSDTGELF
V: TRBV10-3; D: -; J: TRBJ1-2; CDR3: AISESWQGDGYT
V: TRBV11-2; D: -; J: TRBJ1-2; CDR3: ASSLVSTGTFNYGYT
V: TRBV12-3/TRBV12-4; D: -; J: TRBJ2-4; CDR3: ASRNPTSSKNIQY
V: TRBV18; D: -; J: TRBJ2-5; CDR3: ASSPQIRDPS
V: TRBV7-8; D: -; J: TRBJ2-3; CDR3: ASSLRGSGADTQY
V: TRBV12-3/TRBV12-4; D: -; J: TRBJ1-3; CDR3: ASSLALGGSRGNTIY
V: TRBV15; D: TRBD2; J: TRBJ2-3; CDR3: ATSRGGTSGGGTDTQY
V: TRBV5-1; D: -; J: TRBJ2-5; CDR3: ASTWARVGQETQY